This T cell receptor beta chain was sequenced in a study of T cell responses to AZD1222 COVID-19 vaccine (dated by TCRdb to the early 2020s). Some background on the complete study: TCR sequencing was performed for fewer than 250 trial participants, of whom around 200 were given two doses of AZD1222 and some 25 were given two doses of MenACWY control vaccine. Trial participants were enrolled into age subgroups of 18-55, 56-69 and 70-plus years, which contained about 150, 28 and 57 TCR-sequenced participants, respectively.

From the cysteine up to the phenylalanine, the CDR3 has a length of 12 residues. Only the CDR3 DNA is retained, 36 bases long and in frame from the first base. The germline V gene (reference sequence) supplies CDR1 SEHNR and CDR2 FQNEAQ. The germline ends are 4 bases apart after V is trimmed by 2 bases and J by 2 bases. The CDR3 regions of human TCRbeta chains were analyzed by immunosequencing. Regarding the original processing steps: Repertoire TCRs were matched against a reference library of SARS-CoV-2-specific TCRs generated with the MIRA antigen-specificity platform. Breadth was defined as the fraction of unique TCRs that were SARS-CoV-2-associated, and depth was defined as the fraction of total T cells that were SARS-CoV-2-associated. Using the MIRA data, each spike-specific TCR was mapped to the spike region that the TCR reacts to and placed in a CD4 or CD8 class. Log10-transformed breadth and depth values were compared by one-way ANOVA with Sidak's multiple comparisons tests. The table comes from immuneACCESS by way of TCRdb, which keeps in-frame sequences with V and J called. Part of the clones is missing from these tables; in studies checked, under half for an unresolved V gene and the rest for unknown reasons. V and J calls and clone size are as listed in that table; D and trimming were resolved from the DNA. The sample includes over 150,000 clones, with about 93% observed a single time. Of the sample, more than 0.85% is held by the ten largest clones.

The intended sense of this specimen's time point label: about 28 days (+/-7) after the second vaccine dose. The meaning of the sample's treatment or condition label: meningococcal conjugate vaccine given as trial control. Vaccinee samples were obtained from the UK trials COV001 and COV002, which included a single-blind randomized controlled phase 2/3 trial of AZD1222 (ChAdOx1 nCoV-19) in healthy adults. Trial participant PBMC samples were collected at day 0 and day 28 after the second dose for TCRbeta chain sequencing. The paper as a whole reports these results and caveats: In the small 56-69-year group, the increase in depth fell short of significance, most likely because of low power. Because no day 14 peak-response samples were available, repertoires were characterized only after the peak T cell response. A significant rise in spike-specific TCR breadth and depth was observed after two AZD1222 doses relative to day 0 and relative to MenACWY recipients. Reportedly, almost half of the unique spike-specific TCRs recognized epitopes lying outside the regions that are mutated in the B.1.351 and B.1.1.7 variants. Participants were mostly white British and included more females than males, and it was suggested by the authors that clonal diversity may have been underestimated. The vaccine-associated CD4 TCRs covered the entire spike protein, and the dominant responses fell in regions 160-218 and 743-854. Only five or six AZD1222 recipients were SARS-CoV-2 seropositive at baseline, limiting conclusions about previously exposed vaccinees.

This clone has only a few counts. No antigen is known for it. No much larger clone is present one base from it, and per-base qualities are unavailable. Different DNA sequences within this sample yield the same CDR3. The chain was built from TRBV7-9 and TRBJ2-7, with no confidently assigned D gene. Sequences were derived from peripheral blood, sampled 28 days after the second dose of the MenACWY control vaccine. The TCR comes from an adult who received the MenACWY meningococcal vaccine as a control. The CDR3 reads as follows: CASSLQAYEQYF. DNA sequence: TGTGCCAGCAGCTTACAAGCCTACGAGCAGTACTTC.